The 14 T cell receptor beta chains presented below share a single source sample, sequenced in a study of blood T cell repertoires in COVID-19. Sequencing was performed with immunoSEQ multiplex PCR; in TCRdb, only in-frame clones are kept and a portion is missing. The data contain roughly 100,000 clones, approximately 90% of them singletons. The sequencing sample was made of peripheral blood. Receptors originate from a man in his forties or fifties with acute or convalescent COVID-19.

The V call is TRBV5-1, the J call TRBJ2-3, with 7 bases that match TRBD2. From germline, CDR1 is SGHRS and CDR2 YFSETQ. The CDR3 runs 15 residues. After removal of 5 bases from V and 2 bases from J, the junction contained 8 bases not matched to a gene. CDR3 sequence (DNA): TGCGCCAGCAGGGTTCTAGCGGTAAACACAGATACGCAGTATTTT. This gives the protein CASRVLAVNTDTQYF.

V gene TRBV5-1 combines with J gene TRBJ1-2, with TRBD1 as a possible D gene (5 bases). Trimming pared 4 bases from V and 8 bases from J, leaving 18 bases between. Germline V lookup: CDR1 SGHRS, CDR2 YFSETQ. This CDR3 region has 14 residues. The CDR3 DNA reads as TGCGCCAGCAGCCCTAGGACGGTCGCAGGGGGCTACACCTTC. It codes for CASSPRTVAGGYTF. The entire variable domain, with the rest obtained from reference TRBV5-1 and TRBJ1-2, is as follows: KAGVTQTPRYLIKTRGQQVTLSCSPISGHRSVSWYQQTPGQGLQFLFEYFSETQRNKGNFPGRFSGRQFSNSRSEMNVSTLELGDSALYLCASSPRTVAGGYTFGSGTRLTVV.

The chain employs TRBV29-1 and TRBJ2-7, with 9 nucleotides matching TRBD1. V gave up 6 bases and J gave up 5 bases; unmatched junction bases: 20. Germline CDR1 SQVTM, CDR2 ANQGSEA. The CDR3 extends over 17 amino acids. The DNA for the CDR3 is TGCAGCGTCGCGTTGACGATGGGGGGGACAGGGCGAAACGAGCAGTACTTC. It specifies CSVALTMGGTGRNEQYF.

V and J are TRBV28 and TRBJ2-6; D gene unclear. V shed 6 bases and J shed 0 bases, with 9 bases lying between them. From germline, CDR1 is MDHEN and CDR2 SYDVKM. There are 15 residues in the CDR3. Written as DNA, the CDR3 is TGTGCCAGCAGCCGACACGACTCTGGGGCCAACGTCCTGACTTTC. Protein product: CASSRHDSGANVLTF. The variable domain in full, completed from reference TRBV28 and TRBJ2-6, reads DVKVTQSSRYLVKRTGEKVFLECVQDMDHENMFWYRQDPGLGLRLIYFSYDVKMKEKGDIPEGYSVSREKKERFSLILESASTNQTSMYLCASSRHDSGANVLTFGAGSRLTVL.

This chain joins TRBV19 and TRBJ1-1; 8 nucleotides align to TRBD1. The J segment lost 5 bases and the V segment lost 9 bases, leaving 17 bases of the junction unmatched. The V gene's germline CDR1 is LNHDA and CDR2 SQIVND (reference sequence). This CDR3 has 16 amino acids. Here the CDR3 DNA reads TGTGCCAGCCACGCCGTTCAGGGGGCTTGGGAGACTGAAGCTTTCTTT. It is translated as CASHAVQGAWETEAFF.

The gene calls are TRBV29-1 and TRBJ1-2; no reliable D call. The CDR3 has 12 amino acids. Germline V lookup: CDR1 SQVTM, CDR2 ANQGSEA. Trimming removed 7 bases from V and 8 bases from J, with 17 bases in between. The CDR3: CSASEGSEGYTF. Written as DNA, the CDR3 is TGCAGCGCCTCGGAAGGGAGTGAAGGCTACACCTTC.

This clone was seen only a few times. CDR3 bases: TGTGCCAGCAGCTCCTCCGGGGGGACTGAAGCTTTCTTT. Translation: CASSSSGGTEAFF. This chain connects TRBV6-6 to TRBJ1-1; D is possibly TRBD1 (5 bases). Germline V gene lookup returns CDR1 MNHNY and CDR2 SVGAGI (reference sequence). The CDR3 runs 13 residues. Trimming shortened V by 6 bases and J by 5 bases, and 13 bases separated the two germline ends.

The chain uses TRBV6-1 and TRBJ1-6, with D tentatively TRBD1 (5 bases). CDR3 length equals 15 residues. Trimming cost V 2 bases and J 9 bases, with 14 bases left between them. Germline-derived CDR1 and CDR2 are MNHNS and SASEGT. The CDR3, as DNA: TGTGCCAGCAGTGAAAGGTGGGGGACTGGTTCACCCCTCCACTTT. This codes for CASSERWGTGSPLHF.

This chain connects TRBV5-5 to TRBJ2-2; TRBD1 matches 7 bases. Germline CDR1 is SGHKS and CDR2 is YYEKEE (reference sequence). The V segment lost 2 bases and the J segment 0 bases; nucleotides outside the gene matches: 4. CDR3 size: 16 residues. The CDR3: CASSLRGQPNTGELFF. In DNA, the CDR3 is TGTGCCAGCAGCTTAAGGGGGCAGCCGAACACCGGGGAGCTGTTTTTT.

The V gene is TRBV7-7, the J gene TRBJ1-1, with D uncertain. V lost 2 bases and J 1 base, leaving 5 bases between the germline ends. The CDR3 spans 13 residues. Per germline, CDR1 SSHAT and CDR2 FNYEAQ (reference sequence). CDR3 bases: TGTGCCAGCAGCTTACAGGAGAACACTGAAGCTTTCTTT. Encoded protein: CASSLQENTEAFF.

The rearrangement links TRBV27 to TRBJ1-4; TRBD1 aligns across 8 bases. Germline values: CDR1 MNHEY, CDR2 SMNVEV (reference sequence). V was pared by 5 bases and J by 11 bases, with 7 bases of the junction left unmatched. The CDR3 has 13 residues. The CDR3 DNA reads as TGTGCCAGCAGTCCGGACAGGGTGCGTAAACTGTTTTTT. Its translation: CASSPDRVRKLFF.

This chain connects TRBV11-2 to TRBJ1-2; tentatively, D is TRBD1 (6 bases). The CDR3 consists of 14 residues. The V gene lost 5 bases and the J gene lost 5 bases, with 15 bases spanning the gap. Germline CDR1 and CDR2: SGHAT and FQNNGV. DNA for the CDR3: TGTGCCAGCAGCCCGAGGGGGACGGTGTATGGCTACACCTTC. Translating it yields CASSPRGTVYGYTF.

The J gene is TRBJ2-7, the V gene TRBV3-1 (or the pseudogene TRBV3-2); maybe TRBD2 (6 bases). The ends were cut back, 4 bases at V and 5 bases at J, with 9 bases in the middle. Germline V gene data show CDR1 as LGHDT and CDR2 as YNNKEL (reference sequence). The CDR3 covers 12 residues. The CDR3 region has the DNA TGTGCCAGCAGCCCTGGCGGGGACGAGCAGTACTTC. Protein sequence: CASSPGGDEQYF.

CDR3 residues: CASSLRGTGYNSPLHF. CDR3 DNA sequence: TGTGCCAGCAGTTTAAGGGGGACAGGGTATAATTCACCCCTCCACTTT. The V gene is TRBV27, the J gene TRBJ1-6; 9 bases align to TRBD1. The germline CDR1 and CDR2 sequences are MNHEY and SMNVEV (reference sequence). The CDR3 extends over 16 amino acids. V lost 2 bases to trimming and J lost 4 bases; unmatched junction nucleotides: 3.